This TCR beta chain appears in the sequencing data of a study of neurological immune-mediated disorders. This clonotype appeared many times. Its antigen is undetermined. Study-level points and caveats: TCR clonal expansion peaked in HTLV-1-associated myelopathy patients and was lowest in multiple sclerosis patients.

The unsorted libraries originated from 2 million PBMCs kept at -80 C. The CDR3 has 15 residues. CDR1 SGHRS and CDR2 YFSETQ come from the germline V gene. V was pared by 3 bases and J by 2 bases, with 3 bases of the junction left unmatched. The yield of each sequencing run was over 200 million TCR-beta sequences from 15-18 subjects. TCRdb passed the 5' RACE reads through MiXCR, listing each CDR3 protein once. The sample yields about 46,000 distinct CDR3 sequences, roughly 4% seen once. The chain couples TRBV5-1 to TRBJ2-1; 9 bases map to TRBD2. The sequence was collected from a woman aged 55-69 years with multiple sclerosis. Sequencing input: PBMCs. The CDR3 loop reads CASSSSSGAYNEQFF. In nucleotides, the CDR3 is TGCGCCAGCAGCTCCTCTAGCGGGGCCTACAATGAGCAGTTCTTC.